The T cell receptor beta chain under discussion was sequenced for a study of T cells expressing NK-cell markers. Looking at the study overall: Sorted CD3+CD56-NKG2C+, CD3+CD56+NKG2C- and CD3+CD56+NKG2C+ T cells were the source of the TCR beta repertoires. Just one sequenced donor of eight was HCMV-seronegative, while seven were seropositive. Study outcomes and limitations: Where several donors were concerned, these clonotypes also led the CD3+CD56-NKG2C+ fraction. More than 5 donors had dominant NKG2C+ clonotypes that comprised about 1.0-8% of their CD8+ T cells.

The CDR3 is 16 amino acids. A remark on this clonotype: Antigen specificity is unknown.

TCRdb re-analyzed the 5' RACE reads; it lists each CDR3 protein once, without DNA. The sample has some 300,000 distinct CDR3 sequences; the top ten hold about 0.4%. This sequence originates from a young man in good health. V is TRBV12-3 or TRBV12-4 and J is TRBJ1-5; TCRdb gives TRBD1 as the D gene, but with no DNA this cannot be confirmed. Sequenced material: blood T cells: a sorted CD56 or NKG2C T cell subset, CD4+ or CD8+ T cells, or bulk PBMC T cells (not recorded which). The CDR3 loop is CASSFAPGVANQPQHF.